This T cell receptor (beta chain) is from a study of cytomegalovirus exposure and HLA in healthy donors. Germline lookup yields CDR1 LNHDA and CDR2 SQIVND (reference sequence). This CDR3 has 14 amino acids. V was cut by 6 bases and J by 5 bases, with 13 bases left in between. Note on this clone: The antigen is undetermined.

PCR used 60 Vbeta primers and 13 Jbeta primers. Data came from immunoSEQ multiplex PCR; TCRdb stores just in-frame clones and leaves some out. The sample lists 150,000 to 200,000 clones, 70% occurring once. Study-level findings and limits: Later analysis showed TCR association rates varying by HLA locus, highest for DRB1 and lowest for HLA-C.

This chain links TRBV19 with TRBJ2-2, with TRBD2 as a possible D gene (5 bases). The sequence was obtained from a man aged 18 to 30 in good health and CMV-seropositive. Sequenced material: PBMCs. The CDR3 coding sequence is TGTGCCAGTAGCGGCGCCCCGGGAACCGGGGAGCTGTTTTTT. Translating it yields CASSGAPGTGELFF.